These 20 T cell receptor beta chains originate from one sample sequenced in a study of shared clonotypes between healthy human individuals. Sequencing used immunoSEQ multiplex PCR; TCRdb keeps in-frame clones, though not all of them. Of some 500,000 clones listed, 90% to 96% are singletons. What was sequenced was naive CD4+ T cells sorted from blood. The subset: CD45RA+ positively selected. These receptors were taken from a woman between 25 and 40 years old in good health.

This clone was seen once. This sequence joins TRBV28 and TRBJ2-4; 7 bases line up with TRBD1. CDR1 and CDR2 from the germline V gene are MDHEN and SYDVKM. This CDR3 contains 15 residues. After removal of 6 bases from V and 0 bases from J, the junction contained 5 bases not matched to a gene. CDR3 region: CASSPTGEAKNIQYF. CDR3 DNA sequence: TGTGCCAGCAGCCCAACAGGGGAAGCCAAAAACATTCAGTACTTC.

This chain links TRBV5-1 with TRBJ2-6; D is undetermined. The CDR3 loop spans 13 amino acids. The ends were cut back, 7 bases at V and 2 bases at J, with 7 bases in the middle. CDR1 SGHRS and CDR2 YFSETQ come from the germline V gene. The CDR3, as DNA: TGCGCCAGCTCAACACCTGGGGCCAACGTCCTGACTTTC. Translation gives CASSTPGANVLTF.

The V and J genes are TRBV19 and TRBJ2-7, with 8 positions matching TRBD1. The CDR3 contains 16 residues. Losses at the gene ends were 4 bases for V and 2 bases for J; bases not matched to a gene: 10. Germline V gene data show CDR1 as LNHDA and CDR2 as SQIVND (reference sequence). CDR3 sequence reads: CASSNGSRDRTYEQYF. The CDR3 nucleotides read TGTGCCAGTAGTAACGGCTCTCGGGACAGGACCTACGAGCAGTACTTC.

The chain links TRBV6-6 to TRBJ2-2; D is possibly TRBD1 (6 bases). The CDR3 covers 15 residues. Deletions cut 10 bases from V and 6 bases from J, with 21 bases between. CDR1 is MNHNY, CDR2 SVGAGI, per germline (reference sequence). The CDR3 region is CATARTAALAGELFF. The CDR3 region has the DNA TGTGCCACGGCGAGGACAGCTGCTCTGGCCGGGGAGCTGTTTTTT.

V and J are TRBV5-1 and TRBJ2-3; D is ambiguous. V lost 1 base and J 4 bases, leaving 7 bases between the germline ends. Germline V gene sequence: CDR1 SGHRS, CDR2 YFSETQ. This CDR3 has 13 residues. The CDR3 reads CASSLTVSDTQYF. In DNA, the CDR3 is TGCGCCAGCAGCTTGACGGTCTCAGATACGCAGTATTTT.

V and J are TRBV28 and TRBJ2-2, with D perhaps TRBD2 (5 bases). Germline V lookup: CDR1 MDHEN, CDR2 SYDVKM. V lost 5 bases and J lost 0, with 10 bases in between. The CDR3 contains 15 residues. The CDR3 sequence: CASSRGGPNTGELFF. The CDR3 DNA sequence: TGTGCCAGCAGTCGGGGTGGCCCGAACACCGGGGAGCTGTTTTTT.

This rearrangement joins TRBV5-1 to TRBJ2-2; unclear D gene. Germline V gene lookup returns CDR1 SGHRS and CDR2 YFSETQ. Trimming removed 6 bases at V and 1 base at J, with 10 bases between. There are 14 residues in the CDR3. Here the CDR3 DNA reads TGCGCCAGCACCGTCTGGCAGAACACCGGGGAGCTGTTTTTT. Translated, it gives CASTVWQNTGELFF.

The chain is built from TRBV4-1 and TRBJ2-6, with 10 bases matching TRBD1. This CDR3 is built from 17 residues. The V gene end was trimmed by 4 bases and the J gene end by 0 bases; junction bases not matched to a gene: 3. Germline V gene data show CDR1 as MGHRA and CDR2 as YSYEKL. DNA of the CDR3: TGCGCCAGCAGCCGCGGGACAGGGGCCTCTGGGGCCAACGTCCTGACTTTC. Protein sequence: CASSRGTGASGANVLTF.

The V and J genes are TRBV6-4 and TRBJ2-3; D might be TRBD2 (5 bases). CDR3 size: 14 residues. V lost 5 bases to trimming and J lost 6 bases, with 15 bases between them. Germline CDR1 is MRHNA and CDR2 is SNTAGT. The CDR3 here is CASSPLASSDTQYF. CDR3 DNA sequence: TGTGCCAGCAGTCCTCTAGCTTCTTCGGATACGCAGTATTTT.

The rearrangement links TRBV25-1 to TRBJ2-5; possible D gene TRBD1, 5 bases. Germline loops: CDR1 MGHDK, CDR2 SYGVNS. This CDR3 has 15 amino acids. Trimming pared 0 bases from V and 4 bases from J, leaving 12 bases between. This CDR3 reads CASSEYQGWRETQYF. The DNA for the CDR3 is TGTGCCAGCAGTGAATATCAGGGATGGAGAGAGACCCAGTACTTC.

The rearrangement joins TRBV2 to TRBJ1-1; the match to TRBD1 covers 7 bases. CDR1 is SNHLY, CDR2 FYNNEI, per germline. Unmatched junction bases numbered 9, after V lost 3 bases and J lost 5 bases. This CDR3 has 15 residues. The CDR3 is CASSDRSGGVTEAFF. The DNA for the CDR3 is TGTGCCAGCAGTGATAGGTCAGGGGGTGTAACTGAAGCTTTCTTT.

The chain couples TRBV9 to TRBJ2-6; D remains ambiguous. Germline values: CDR1 SGDLS, CDR2 YYNGEE. The V and J ends lost 4 bases and 0 bases respectively, with 14 bases between them. The CDR3 runs to 17 residues. The CDR3 region is CASSSTGGNSGANVLTF. Written as DNA, the CDR3 is TGTGCCAGCAGCTCAACTGGCGGAAACTCTGGGGCCAACGTCCTGACTTTC.

Regarding this clone: Distinct nucleotide sequences in the sample also encode this CDR3. This chain links TRBV5-1 with TRBJ1-3; 7 bases align to TRBD1. V was pared by 0 bases and J by 4 bases, with 1 base of the junction left unmatched. The CDR3 runs to 14 residues. CDR1 is SGHRS, CDR2 YFSETQ, per germline. CDR3 nucleotide sequence: TGCGCCAGCAGCTTGGCGGGACAGGGAAACACCATATATTTT. Amino acid sequence: CASSLAGQGNTIYF.

The V and J genes are TRBV6-1 and TRBJ2-5; tentative D call: TRBD1 (5 bases). Germline V lookup: CDR1 MNHNS, CDR2 SASEGT. Trimming stripped 3 bases from V and 0 bases from J, with 14 bases between. This CDR3 comprises 16 residues. In nucleotides, the CDR3 is TGTGCCAGCAGTGATCGAGTCAGGGCGTACCAAGAGACCCAGTACTTC. Amino acid sequence: CASSDRVRAYQETQYF.

This chain connects TRBV28 to TRBJ1-2, with D hard to call. Germline assignment: CDR1 MDHEN and CDR2 SYDVKM. With 4 bases removed from V and 11 bases from J, the gap between germline ends came to 23 bases. The CDR3 has 15 residues. CDR3 coding DNA: TGTGCCAGCAGTTCCATGCCGGGCTCCTCTTTTGGGTACACCTTC. Its protein is CASSSMPGSSFGYTF.

V is TRBV6-5 and J is TRBJ1-5; D call uncertain. The germline V gene encodes CDR1 MNHEY and CDR2 SVGAGI. This CDR3 is built from 14 residues. The V gene lost 0 bases and the J gene lost 1 base, with 4 bases spanning the gap. Written as DNA, the CDR3 is TGTGCCAGCAGTTACTCCGGGAGCAATCAGCCCCAGCATTTT. This codes for CASSYSGSNQPQHF.

V usage is TRBV29-1 and J usage is TRBJ1-2; D perhaps matches TRBD1 (5 bases). V was trimmed by 7 bases and J by 2 bases, leaving 11 bases between them. Germline V gene data show CDR1 as SQVTM and CDR2 as ANQGSEA. The CDR3 contains 12 residues. The CDR3 coding sequence is TGCAGCGCGATAGACAGCAACTATGGCTACACCTTC. This encodes CSAIDSNYGYTF.

The rearrangement joins TRBV5-1 to TRBJ2-7; weak D call: TRBD2 (6 bases). Germline V CDR1 and CDR2: SGHRS, YFSETQ. The CDR3 runs 11 residues. V lost 4 bases to trimming and J lost 11 bases, with 13 bases between them. The CDR3 is CASSVEGEEYF. The CDR3 bases are TGCGCCAGCAGCGTCGAAGGGGAGGAGTACTTC. The full variable domain, in which reference TRBV5-1 and TRBJ2-7 provide the parts outside the CDR3, is KAGVTQTPRYLIKTRGQQVTLSCSPISGHRSVSWYQQTPGQGLQFLFEYFSETQRNKGNFPGRFSGRQFSNSRSEMNVSTLELGDSALYLCASSVEGEEYFGPGTRLTVT.

The chain recombines TRBV11-2 with TRBJ2-7; maybe TRBD2 (6 bases). V dropped 2 bases and J dropped 4 bases, with 15 bases sitting between them. The CDR3 is 15 residues long. Germline CDR1 and CDR2: SGHAT and FQNNGV. This CDR3 is CASSLIILGGYEQYF. For the CDR3, the DNA is TGTGCCAGCAGCTTAATAATCTTGGGAGGATACGAGCAGTACTTC.

V is TRBV28 and J is TRBJ1-5; 9 bases agree with TRBD1. The CDR3 is made up of 15 amino acids. V lost 6 bases to trimming and J lost 2 bases; unmatched junction nucleotides: 5. Germline loops: CDR1 MDHEN, CDR2 SYDVKM. CDR3 in amino acids: CASSPRTGGNQPQHF. CDR3 nucleotide sequence: TGTGCCAGCAGCCCTAGGACAGGGGGCAATCAGCCCCAGCATTTT.